Many counts were recorded for the clone carrying this T cell receptor beta chain. Its target is unknown. The sample originates from a study of T-cell memory formation after mild COVID-19. General study results and limits: Pre-infection memory held some responding clones, suggesting pre-existing cross-reactive T cells responded.

Trimming cost V 5 bases and J 4 bases, with 15 bases left between them. Germline CDR1 is SGHTA and CDR2 is FQGTGA. The CDR3 runs to 15 residues. TCRdb redid the calling of the 5' RACE reads with MiXCR, one entry per CDR3 protein. The sample gives around 370,000 distinct CDR3 sequences, roughly 20% of which show up once; roughly an eighth is in the top ten. The source is an adult woman who had mild COVID-19 (a few samples of this study predate the infection). Cell type and time point are not known. Sequencing input: PBMCs or a T cell subset sorted from them (not recorded which). J is TRBJ2-1 and V is TRBV7-3, with D perhaps matching TRBD1 (6 bases). CDR3 amino acids: CASSPRTDRYNEQFF. In DNA form, the CDR3 reads TGTGCCAGCAGCCCCCGGACAGATCGATACAATGAGCAGTTCTTC.